The 23 T cell receptor beta chains below all came from one sample that was sequenced in a study of blood T cell repertoires in COVID-19. Here immunoSEQ multiplex PCR was the method, and the copy in TCRdb shows in-frame clones only, minus some. The sample includes roughly 200,000 clones, roughly four fifths of them seen just once. Material for sequencing was PBMCs or T cells enriched from blood (not recorded which). The receptors were sampled from a woman aged 50 to 65 who had been exposed to COVID-19.

The chain recombines TRBV6-6 with TRBJ1-2; 7 bases map to TRBD1. V lost 5 bases to trimming and J lost 2 bases; unmatched junction nucleotides: 8. Germline loops: CDR1 MNHNY, CDR2 SVGAGI (reference sequence). The CDR3 contains 15 residues. Here the CDR3 reads CASSPTGAGNYGYTF. The CDR3, as DNA: TGTGCCAGCAGTCCCACAGGGGCCGGGAACTATGGCTACACCTTC.

This rearrangement joins TRBV11-2 to TRBJ1-4; tentative D call: TRBD1 (5 bases). V dropped 2 bases and J dropped 7 bases, with 20 bases sitting between them. The germline V gene has CDR1 SGHAT and CDR2 FQNNGV. The CDR3 runs 17 residues. Here the CDR3 reads CASSLSPSVNGAEKLFF. The CDR3 DNA reads as TGTGCCAGCAGCTTAAGCCCCTCGGTCAATGGGGCTGAAAAACTGTTTTTT.

The chain uses TRBV14 and TRBJ2-5; TRBD1 is a possible D gene (6 bases). This CDR3 region has 17 residues. V lost 1 base to trimming and J lost 4 bases, with 19 bases between them. CDR1 and CDR2 (germline): SGHDN, FVKESK. The CDR3 DNA is TGTGCCAGCAGCCAAGCCCCAGGGACACTTCTATTAGAGACCCAGTACTTC. It translates to CASSQAPGTLLLETQYF.

Here the CDR3 reads CASSLGGAGSNQPQHF. CDR3 sequence (DNA): TGTGCCAGCAGTTTAGGAGGGGCAGGAAGCAATCAGCCCCAGCATTTT. This chain joins TRBV28 and TRBJ1-5, with D possibly TRBD1 on 5 matching bases. Germline V gives CDR1 MDHEN, CDR2 SYDVKM. The CDR3 runs 16 residues. Deletions cut 2 bases from V and 1 base from J, with 12 bases between.

There are a few counts of this clone. The V call is TRBV12-3 or TRBV12-4, the J call TRBJ1-2, with 9 positions matching TRBD1. The CDR3 has 12 residues. V dropped 5 bases and J dropped 8; count of bases not matched to a gene: 3. As DNA, the CDR3 is TGTGCCAGCAGTCCGGACAGGGGAGGCTACACCTTC. It encodes CASSPDRGGYTF.

For the CDR3, the DNA is TGTGCCTGGAGTTCCCTTACTAGCGGGGGGGGAAATGAGCAGTTCTTC. The encoded protein is CAWSSLTSGGGNEQFF. The chain combines TRBV30 with TRBJ2-1; 13 bases line up with TRBD2. Germline CDR1 reads GTSNPN; CDR2 reads SVGIG (reference sequence). Trimming took 2 bases from V and 7 from J; bases not matched to a gene: 8. The CDR3 has 16 amino acids.

This sequence joins TRBV5-1 and TRBJ1-5; a possible D gene is TRBD1 (6 bases). There are 13 residues in the CDR3. With 4 bases removed from V and 3 bases from J, the gap between germline ends came to 8 bases. The germline CDR1 and CDR2 sequences are SGHRS and YFSETQ. The DNA of the CDR3 is TGCGCCAGCAGCAGGGACATCAATCAGCCCCAGCATTTT. Encoded protein: CASSRDINQPQHF.

This clone occurred a few times. The rearrangement uses TRBV9 and TRBJ2-7; 9 nucleotides match TRBD1. The V and J ends lost 4 bases and 5 bases, in that order; junction bases with no gene match: 7. The CDR3 is made up of 14 amino acids. The germline V gene encodes CDR1 SGDLS and CDR2 YYNGEE. This CDR3 reads CASSYGTGRDEQYF. The DNA of the CDR3 is TGTGCCAGCAGCTACGGGACAGGGCGTGACGAGCAGTACTTC.

The chain couples TRBV2 to TRBJ2-7; 7 bases are a match to TRBD1. Germline V CDR1 and CDR2: SNHLY, FYNNEI. The CDR3 has 13 residues. The V segment lost 6 bases and the J segment 4 bases; nucleotides outside the gene matches: 6. The CDR3: CASRATGRYEQYF. The CDR3, as DNA: TGTGCCAGCAGAGCGACAGGGCGGTACGAGCAGTACTTC.

The gene calls are TRBV7-8 and TRBJ1-1; D is undetermined. Germline V gives CDR1 SGHVS, CDR2 FQNEAQ. There are 13 residues in the CDR3. Trimming cost V 2 bases and J 1 base, with 5 bases left between them. For the CDR3, the DNA is TGTGCCAGCAGCTTAACTAAGAACACTGAAGCTTTCTTT. Translating gives CASSLTKNTEAFF.

This clone was seen just once. The chain couples TRBV2 to TRBJ2-3; the match to TRBD2 covers 12 bases. Germline V gene lookup returns CDR1 SNHLY and CDR2 FYNNEI. The V segment lost 6 bases and the J segment 2 bases; nucleotides outside the gene matches: 3. CDR3 length: 15 residues. In DNA, the CDR3 is TGTGCCAGCAGGACTAGCGGGGGCCACACAGATACGCAGTATTTT. Protein: CASRTSGGHTDTQYF.

The chain couples TRBV19 to TRBJ2-6; weak D call: TRBD1 (5 bases). The germline gives CDR1 LNHDA, CDR2 SQIVND (reference sequence). V was shortened by 7 bases and J by 2 bases, with 12 bases between the two germline ends. This CDR3 has 15 residues. The chain's CDR3 is CASKDSFAGANVLTF. The CDR3 bases are TGTGCCAGTAAAGACAGCTTTGCTGGGGCCAACGTCCTGACTTTC. The whole variable domain, filled in from reference TRBV19 and TRBJ2-6, reads DGGITQSPKYLFRKEGQNVTLSCEQNLNHDAMYWYRQDPGQGLRLIYYSQIVNDFQKGDIAEGYSVSREKKESFPLTVTSAQKNPTAFYLCASKDSFAGANVLTFGAGSRLTVL.

V usage is TRBV15 and J usage is TRBJ1-6; D not resolved. The V gene's germline CDR1 is LNHNV and CDR2 YYDKDF (reference sequence). This CDR3 spans 15 amino acids. With 4 bases removed from V and 14 bases from J, the gap between germline ends came to 21 bases. The CDR3 sequence is CATSTNLGAIEALHF. The CDR3 DNA reads as TGTGCCACCAGCACGAATTTGGGCGCGATTGAAGCCCTCCACTTT.

The rearrangement links TRBV27 to TRBJ1-2; D not certain. V was trimmed by 6 bases and J by 4 bases, leaving 12 bases between them. The V gene's germline CDR1 is MNHEY and CDR2 SMNVEV (reference sequence). This CDR3 has 13 amino acids. The CDR3 reads CASSPLGGYGYTF. The CDR3 nucleotides read TGTGCCAGCAGCCCCCTAGGTGGCTATGGCTACACCTTC.

The CDR3 loop is CASSYGGESYEQYF. The CDR3 nucleotides are TGTGCCAGCAGTTACGGAGGGGAATCCTACGAGCAGTACTTC. The gene calls are TRBV6-2 or TRBV6-3 and TRBJ2-7; a possible D gene is TRBD2 (6 bases). Per germline, CDR1 MNHEY and CDR2 SVGEGT. The CDR3 is made up of 14 amino acids. With 2 bases removed from V and 1 base from J, the gap between germline ends came to 9 bases.

This clone was found once. The chain couples TRBV9 to TRBJ1-1, with no clear D. CDR1 is SGDLS, CDR2 YYNGEE, per germline. The CDR3 loop spans 15 amino acids. V was shortened by 0 bases and J by 4 bases, with 13 bases between the two germline ends. The CDR3 coding sequence is TGTGCCAGCAGCGTAGCGGCAGGCCGGATCACTGAAGCTTTCTTT. Protein product: CASSVAAGRITEAFF.

This chain joins TRBV19 and TRBJ1-6; TRBD1 aligns across 7 bases. J lost 6 bases, V lost 4 bases, and 3 bases had no gene match. The CDR3 length is 14 residues. Germline V lookup: CDR1 LNHDA, CDR2 SQIVND (reference sequence). The CDR3 DNA sequence: TGTGCCAGTAGTACGCGGGACAGTAATTCACCCCTCCACTTT. It specifies CASSTRDSNSPLHF.

The rearrangement links TRBV5-1 to TRBJ1-1; no firm D call. CDR3 size: 13 residues. V was pared by 4 bases and J by 4 bases, with 11 bases between. The germline V gene encodes CDR1 SGHRS and CDR2 YFSETQ. The CDR3 is CASSREGFTEAFF. The DNA of the CDR3 is TGCGCCAGCAGCCGGGAGGGATTCACTGAAGCTTTCTTT. The variable domain in full, with the rest retrieved from reference TRBV5-1 and TRBJ1-1, is KAGVTQTPRYLIKTRGQQVTLSCSPISGHRSVSWYQQTPGQGLQFLFEYFSETQRNKGNFPGRFSGRQFSNSRSEMNVSTLELGDSALYLCASSREGFTEAFFGQGTRLTVV.

This chain uses TRBV9 with TRBJ1-1; D gene uncertain. V was shortened by 3 bases and J by 5 bases, with 17 bases between the two germline ends. This CDR3 is 15 amino acids long. Germline V lookup: CDR1 SGDLS, CDR2 YYNGEE. CDR3 in DNA: TGTGCCAGCAGCGGGACCGTCCTTGGGAGGACTGAAGCTTTCTTT. Translated: CASSGTVLGRTEAFF. Complete variable domain (other parts from reference TRBV9 and TRBJ1-1): DSGVTQTPKHLITATGQRVTLRCSPRSGDLSVYWYQQSLDQGLQFLIQYYNGEERAKGNILERFSAQQFPDLHSELNLSSLELGDSALYFCASSGTVLGRTEAFFGQGTRLTVV.

J is TRBJ2-2 and V is TRBV28; 7 nucleotides match TRBD1. The CDR3 has 14 amino acids. The germline V gene encodes CDR1 MDHEN and CDR2 SYDVKM. V shed 4 bases and J 5 bases; nucleotides not matched to a gene: 4. CDR3: CASSSRQGTGELFF. DNA for the CDR3: TGTGCCAGCAGTTCCAGACAGGGAACCGGGGAGCTGTTTTTT.

The chain couples TRBV5-1 to TRBJ1-1, with D tentatively TRBD1 (6 bases). This CDR3 is built from 13 residues. Between the trimmed V and J ends, which lost 7 bases and 5 bases, there was a span of 15 bases. Germline CDR1 SGHRS, CDR2 YFSETQ. Here the CDR3 reads CASGTGSGTEAFF. The CDR3 nucleotides are TGCGCCAGCGGAACAGGGTCTGGGACTGAAGCTTTCTTT.

V is TRBV27 and J is TRBJ2-5; TRBD2 aligns across 13 bases. The CDR3 totals 15 residues. Germline V CDR1 and CDR2: MNHEY, SMNVEV (reference sequence). Trimming at V came to 8 bases and at J to 5 bases, leaving 8 bases not matched to a gene. The CDR3 loop reads CASRRLAGGRETQYF. The CDR3 DNA sequence: TGTGCCAGCCGAAGACTAGCGGGGGGCCGGGAGACCCAGTACTTC.

This chain joins TRBV24-1 and TRBJ2-1, with D possibly being TRBD1 (6 bases). This CDR3 has 13 residues. V lost 3 bases and J 10 bases, leaving 12 bases between the germline ends. The germline V gene has CDR1 KGHDR and CDR2 SFDVKD. CDR3 nucleotide sequence: TGTGCCACCAGTGATCCATACAGGGACGAGCAGTTCTTC. It codes for CATSDPYRDEQFF.